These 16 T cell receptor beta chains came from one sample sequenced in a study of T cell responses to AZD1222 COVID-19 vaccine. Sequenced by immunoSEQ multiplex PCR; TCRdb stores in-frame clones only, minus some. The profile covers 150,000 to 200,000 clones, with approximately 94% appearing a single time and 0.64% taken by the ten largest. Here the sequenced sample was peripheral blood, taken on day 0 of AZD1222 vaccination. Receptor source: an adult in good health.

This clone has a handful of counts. In nucleotides, the CDR3 is TGTGCCAGCAGCCAAGGTCAGGTTGCCACTGAAGCTTTCTTT. This gives the protein CASSQGQVATEAFF. The V and J genes are TRBV3-1 (or the pseudogene TRBV3-2) and TRBJ1-1; D remains ambiguous. CDR3 length equals 14 residues. Trimming removed 1 base at V and 4 bases at J, with 10 bases between. Germline CDR1 LGHDT, CDR2 YNNKEL (reference sequence).

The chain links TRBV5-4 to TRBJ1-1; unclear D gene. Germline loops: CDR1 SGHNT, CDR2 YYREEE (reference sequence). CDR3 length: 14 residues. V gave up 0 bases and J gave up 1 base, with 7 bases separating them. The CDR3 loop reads CASSLESENTEAFF. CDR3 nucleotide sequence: TGTGCCAGCAGCTTGGAATCCGAGAACACTGAAGCTTTCTTT.

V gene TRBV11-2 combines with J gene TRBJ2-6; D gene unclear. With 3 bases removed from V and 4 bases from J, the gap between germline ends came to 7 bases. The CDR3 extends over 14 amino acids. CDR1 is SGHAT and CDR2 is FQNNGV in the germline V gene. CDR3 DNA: TGTGCCAGCAGCTTCCTTACCGGGGCCAACGTCCTGACTTTC. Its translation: CASSFLTGANVLTF. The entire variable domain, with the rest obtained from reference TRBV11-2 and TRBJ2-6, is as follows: EAGVAQSPRYKIIEKRQSVAFWCNPISGHATLYWYQQILGQGPKLLIQFQNNGVVDDSQLPKDRFSAERLKGVDSTLKIQPAKLEDSAVYLCASSFLTGANVLTFGAGSRLTVL.

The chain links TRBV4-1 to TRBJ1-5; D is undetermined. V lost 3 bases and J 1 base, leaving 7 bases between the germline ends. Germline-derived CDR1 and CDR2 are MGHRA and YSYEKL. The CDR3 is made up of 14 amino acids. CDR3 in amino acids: CASSQGGSNQPQHF. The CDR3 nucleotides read TGCGCCAGCAGCCAGGGCGGGAGCAATCAGCCCCAGCATTTT.

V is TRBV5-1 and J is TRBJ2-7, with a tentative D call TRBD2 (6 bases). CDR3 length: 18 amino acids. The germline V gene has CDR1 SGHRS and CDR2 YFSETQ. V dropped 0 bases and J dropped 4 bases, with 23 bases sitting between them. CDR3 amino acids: CASSLEAGGVNQPYEQYF. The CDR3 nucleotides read TGCGCCAGCAGCTTGGAGGCAGGAGGGGTCAATCAACCGTACGAGCAGTACTTC.

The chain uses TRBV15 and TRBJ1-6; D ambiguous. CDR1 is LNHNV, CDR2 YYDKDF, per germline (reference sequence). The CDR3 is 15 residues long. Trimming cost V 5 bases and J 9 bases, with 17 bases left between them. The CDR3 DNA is TGTGCCACCAGCTCGCCTCCTGTATCGGGTTCACCCCTCCACTTT. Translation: CATSSPPVSGSPLHF.

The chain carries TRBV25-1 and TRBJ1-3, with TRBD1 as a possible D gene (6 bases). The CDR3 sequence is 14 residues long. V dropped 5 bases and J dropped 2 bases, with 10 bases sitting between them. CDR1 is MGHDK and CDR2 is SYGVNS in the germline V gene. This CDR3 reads CASSSPGAGNTIYF. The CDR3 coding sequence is TGTGCCAGCAGTTCGCCAGGGGCTGGAAACACCATATATTTT.

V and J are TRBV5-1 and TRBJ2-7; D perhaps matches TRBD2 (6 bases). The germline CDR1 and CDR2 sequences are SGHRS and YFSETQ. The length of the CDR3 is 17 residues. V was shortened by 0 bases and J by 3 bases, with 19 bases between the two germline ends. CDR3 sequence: CASSLVAGGTPFYEQYF. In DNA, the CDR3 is TGCGCCAGCAGCTTGGTTGCTGGAGGGACGCCGTTCTACGAGCAGTACTTC.

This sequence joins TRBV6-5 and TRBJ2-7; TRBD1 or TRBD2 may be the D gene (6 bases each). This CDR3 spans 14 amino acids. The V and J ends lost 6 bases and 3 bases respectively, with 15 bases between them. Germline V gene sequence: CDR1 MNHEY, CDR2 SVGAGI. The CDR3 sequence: CASRGGGGFYEQYF. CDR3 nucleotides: TGTGCCAGCAGGGGGGGCGGTGGATTCTACGAGCAGTACTTC.

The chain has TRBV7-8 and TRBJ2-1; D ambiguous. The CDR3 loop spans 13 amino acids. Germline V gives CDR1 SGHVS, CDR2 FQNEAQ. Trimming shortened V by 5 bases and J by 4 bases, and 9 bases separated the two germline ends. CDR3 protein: CASSQAIYNEQFF. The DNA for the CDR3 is TGTGCCAGCAGCCAAGCAATATACAATGAGCAGTTCTTC.

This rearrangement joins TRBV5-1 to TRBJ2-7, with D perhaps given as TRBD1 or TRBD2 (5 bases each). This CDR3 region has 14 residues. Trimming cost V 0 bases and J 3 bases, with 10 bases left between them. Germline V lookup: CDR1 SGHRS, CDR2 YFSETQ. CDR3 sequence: CASSLGDLGYEQYF. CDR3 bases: TGCGCCAGCAGCTTGGGGGACCTGGGCTACGAGCAGTACTTC.

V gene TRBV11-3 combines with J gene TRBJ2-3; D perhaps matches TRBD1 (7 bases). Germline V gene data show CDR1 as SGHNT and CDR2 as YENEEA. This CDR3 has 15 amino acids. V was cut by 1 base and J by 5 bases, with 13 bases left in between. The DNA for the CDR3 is TGTGCCAGCAGCTTAGGCGGGACAGTTAGAGATACGCAGTATTTT. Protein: CASSLGGTVRDTQYF.

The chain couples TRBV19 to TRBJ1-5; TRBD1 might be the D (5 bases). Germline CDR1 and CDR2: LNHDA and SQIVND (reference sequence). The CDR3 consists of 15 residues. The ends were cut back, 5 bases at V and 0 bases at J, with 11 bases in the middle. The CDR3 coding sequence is TGTGCCAGTAGTGAGGAGGGGTATAGCAATCAGCCCCAGCATTTT. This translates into CASSEEGYSNQPQHF.

CDR3 sequence: CASRGTGGLGEAFF. The CDR3 DNA is TGCGCCAGCAGGGGGACAGGGGGCTTGGGAGAAGCTTTCTTT. The chain employs TRBV5-1 and TRBJ1-1; TRBD1 agrees at 12 bases. V lost 5 bases to trimming and J lost 8 bases; unmatched junction nucleotides: 7. The CDR3 runs 14 residues. Germline CDR1 reads SGHRS; CDR2 reads YFSETQ.

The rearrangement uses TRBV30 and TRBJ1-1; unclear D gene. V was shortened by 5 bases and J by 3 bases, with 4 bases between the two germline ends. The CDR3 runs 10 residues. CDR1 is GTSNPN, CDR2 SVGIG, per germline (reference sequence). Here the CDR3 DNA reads TGTGCCTGGGGACACACTGAAGCTTTCTTT. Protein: CAWGHTEAFF.

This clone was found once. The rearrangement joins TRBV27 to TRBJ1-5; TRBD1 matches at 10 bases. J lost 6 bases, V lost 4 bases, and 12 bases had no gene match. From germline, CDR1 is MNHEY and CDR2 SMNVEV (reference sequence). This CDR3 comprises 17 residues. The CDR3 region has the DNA TGTGCCAGCAGTTCAGAGGGGGACAGGGGATACAGTCAGCCCCAGCATTTT. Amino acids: CASSSEGDRGYSQPQHF.